A single sample is the source of the 10 T cell receptor beta chains below, sequenced in a study of blood T cell repertoires in COVID-19. Here immunoSEQ multiplex PCR was the method, and the copy in TCRdb shows in-frame clones only, minus some. This table holds fewer than 85,000 clones, roughly 83% found once. Material for sequencing was peripheral blood. The source of these receptors is a woman aged 55-69 years with acute or convalescent COVID-19.

The chain links TRBV5-4 to TRBJ1-6; D gene unclear. The CDR3 is 15 amino acids. CDR1 and CDR2 (germline): SGHNT, YYREEE (reference sequence). Trimming took off 1 base at V and 5 bases at J, with 10 bases between the two ends. The CDR3: CASSLRFTDNSPLHF. The CDR3 nucleotides are TGTGCCAGCAGCTTGAGATTTACAGATAATTCACCCCTCCACTTT.

This chain uses TRBV6-5 with TRBJ2-3; maybe TRBD1 (5 bases). The V end lost 6 bases, the J end lost 0 bases, and 7 bases lay between the germline ends. In germline, CDR1 is MNHEY, CDR2 SVGAGI. This CDR3 has 13 residues. The CDR3 here is CASRRTSTDTQYF. In nucleotides, the CDR3 is TGTGCCAGCAGACGGACAAGCACAGATACGCAGTATTTT.

This clone is a singleton in its sample. The chain combines TRBV5-1 with TRBJ2-1; D perhaps matches TRBD1 (5 bases). The CDR3 is 17 residues long. Germline V lookup: CDR1 SGHRS, CDR2 YFSETQ. Trimming cost V 6 bases and J 0 bases, with 19 bases left between them. The CDR3: CASTPGMVRDSYNEQFF. CDR3 sequence (DNA): TGCGCCAGCACCCCAGGGATGGTCAGGGACTCCTACAATGAGCAGTTCTTC. Together with reference TRBV5-1 and TRBJ2-1, the CDR3 gives the full variable domain: KAGVTQTPRYLIKTRGQQVTLSCSPISGHRSVSWYQQTPGQGLQFLFEYFSETQRNKGNFPGRFSGRQFSNSRSEMNVSTLELGDSALYLCASTPGMVRDSYNEQFFGPGTRLTVL.

The J gene is TRBJ1-1, the V gene TRBV19; TRBD1 matches at 7 bases. The CDR3 consists of 15 residues. The V gene end was trimmed by 5 bases and the J gene end by 3 bases; junction bases not matched to a gene: 9. Germline V CDR1 and CDR2: LNHDA, SQIVND (reference sequence). The CDR3 nucleotides are TGTGCCAGTAGTCTTCAACCCACAGGGGACACTGAAGCTTTCTTT. This translates into CASSLQPTGDTEAFF.

V is TRBV5-1 and J is TRBJ1-3; the D is unclear. This CDR3 is 14 amino acids long. V dropped 0 bases and J dropped 4 bases, with 8 bases sitting between them. Germline assignment: CDR1 SGHRS and CDR2 YFSETQ. The CDR3 is CASSLEQAGNTIYF. For the CDR3, the DNA is TGCGCCAGCAGCTTGGAGCAGGCCGGAAACACCATATATTTT. Based on the CDR3 plus reference TRBV5-1 and TRBJ1-3, the full variable domain is KAGVTQTPRYLIKTRGQQVTLSCSPISGHRSVSWYQQTPGQGLQFLFEYFSETQRNKGNFPGRFSGRQFSNSRSEMNVSTLELGDSALYLCASSLEQAGNTIYFGEGSWLTVV.

The chain carries TRBV3-1 (or the pseudogene TRBV3-2) and TRBJ2-5; perhaps TRBD1 as D (7 bases). With 2 bases removed from V and 1 base from J, the gap between germline ends came to 14 bases. Germline V gene lookup returns CDR1 LGHDT and CDR2 YNNKEL (reference sequence). This CDR3 comprises 16 residues. CDR3 sequence reads: CASSQRAGQIQETQYF. The CDR3 nucleotides are TGTGCCAGCAGCCAACGCGCGGGACAGATCCAAGAGACCCAGTACTTC.

The V gene is TRBV21-1, the J gene TRBJ1-2. TRBV21-1 is a pseudogene segment. This CDR3 has 14 amino acids. In DNA form, the CDR3 reads TGTGCCAGCAGTCTACCGGGGTCTGAAGATGGCTACACCTTC. Its translation: CASSLPGSEDGYTF.

The rearrangement uses TRBV20-1 and TRBJ1-5; 8 bases agree with TRBD1. Per the germline V gene, CDR1 is DFQATT and CDR2 is SNEGSKA (reference sequence). V lost 3 bases to trimming and J lost 0 bases; unmatched junction nucleotides: 7. This CDR3 region has 16 residues. CDR3: CSASPGGPYSNQPQHF. DNA for the CDR3: TGCAGTGCTAGTCCAGGGGGCCCATATAGCAATCAGCCCCAGCATTTT.

V usage is TRBV7-9 and J usage is TRBJ1-2; the D is unclear. Germline V gene sequence: CDR1 SEHNR, CDR2 FQNEAQ (reference sequence). The CDR3 covers 12 residues. V shed 8 bases and J shed 6 bases, with 13 bases lying between them. Written as DNA, the CDR3 is TGTGCCAGCCAGGCCGGCAAGCATGGCTACACCTTC. Its translation: CASQAGKHGYTF.

The chain has TRBV5-1 and TRBJ2-4, with 7 bases matching TRBD1. V trimming: 3 bases; J trimming: 8 bases; junction bases outside the gene matches: 8. Germline V gene sequence: CDR1 SGHRS, CDR2 YFSETQ. This CDR3 comprises 14 residues. The CDR3 spells CASSSSGTDDIQYF. The CDR3 DNA reads TGCGCCAGCAGCTCCTCCGGGACAGACGACATTCAGTACTTC.